A single sample is the source of the 25 T cell receptor beta chains below, sequenced in a study of early T cells in non-severe SARS-CoV-2 infection (dated by TCRdb to about 2021). Preparation of the library involved 5' RACE. Sequencing was performed on a NextSeq 500. The public reads were quality trimmed at Q25 with fastp and then assembled into clones with MiXCR by TCRdb, keeping productive beta chains. Identical CDR3 proteins give one entry, which carries the most common genes and DNA. Recorded for this sample are roughly 83,000 distinct CDR3 sequences; about 10% of them occurred a single time. The ten largest clones capture over 7% of the sample. The specimen was whole blood, collected at baseline. These receptors all come from an adult who was a healthcare worker with PCR-confirmed SARS-CoV-2 infection or an uninfected control (not recorded which).

The chain recombines TRBV18 with TRBJ2-4; possible D gene TRBD2, 6 bases. The CDR3 spans 17 residues. Germline values: CDR1 KGHSH, CDR2 LQKENI. V shed 3 bases and J shed 3 bases, with 18 bases lying between them. CDR3 coding DNA: TGTGCCAGCTCACCTCTTACGGGAGAGGTAGTCAAAAACATTCAGTACTTC. This translates into CASSPLTGEVVKNIQYF.

This clonotype has more than one count but fewer than ten. The V gene is TRBV12-2, the J gene TRBJ2-7; the table gives TRBD1 as D, unverified against the DNA. TRBV12-2 is given as a pseudogene. The CDR3 spans 12 residues. The DNA of the CDR3 is TGTGCAAGTCCCGGGCTTGAGGACGAGCAGTACTTC. It translates to CASPGLEDEQYF.

This clonotype has just a few counts. The chain couples TRBV6-2 or TRBV6-3 to TRBJ2-3, with a tentative D call TRBD1 (6 bases). In germline, CDR1 is MNHEY, CDR2 SVGEGT. V was clipped by 6 bases and J by 0 bases, with 13 bases between them. The CDR3 covers 15 residues. The CDR3 bases are TGTGCCAGCAGGTCTGGGGGCGGCAGCACAGATACGCAGTATTTT. This translates into CASRSGGGSTDTQYF.

This clonotype came up a few times. The rearrangement links TRBV7-2 to TRBJ2-7, with 9 bases lining up with TRBD2. CDR1 is SGHTA and CDR2 is FQGNSA in the germline V gene. CDR3 length equals 14 residues. Losses at the gene ends were 5 bases for V and 4 bases for J; bases not matched to a gene: 6. CDR3 amino acids: CASSVSGGLYEQYF. The CDR3 DNA reads as TGTGCCAGCAGCGTTAGCGGGGGACTATACGAGCAGTACTTC.

This clonotype came up a few times. This chain connects TRBV3-1 to TRBJ2-1; no firm D call. V was pared by 4 bases and J by 9 bases, with 7 bases between. The V gene's germline CDR1 is LGHDT and CDR2 YNNKEL (reference sequence). The CDR3 totals 11 residues. In DNA form, the CDR3 reads TGTGCCAGCAGCCGGCATACTGAGCAGTTCTTC. As protein: CASSRHTEQFF.

This clonotype was picked up a small number of times. The rearrangement uses TRBV11-2 and TRBJ2-3; D is possibly TRBD1 or TRBD2 (6 bases each). Per the germline V gene, CDR1 is SGHAT and CDR2 is FQNNGV. The CDR3 is made up of 16 amino acids. Trimming cost V 3 bases and J 4 bases, with 17 bases left between them. Here the CDR3 reads CASSLRRGSVPDTQYF. The CDR3, as DNA: TGTGCCAGCAGCTTGCGGAGGGGGAGTGTCCCAGATACGCAGTATTTT.

There are a few counts of this clonotype. The rearrangement uses TRBV28 and TRBJ2-2, with D hard to call. The germline V gene encodes CDR1 MDHEN and CDR2 SYDVKM. The CDR3 has 13 amino acids. The V end lost 2 bases, the J end lost 1 base, and 2 bases lay between the germline ends. This CDR3 reads CASSLKNTGELFF. The CDR3 bases are TGTGCCAGCAGTTTAAAGAACACCGGGGAGCTGTTTTTT.

This clonotype has only a few counts. The chain employs TRBV20-1 and TRBJ2-5; 8 nucleotides line up with TRBD1. From germline, CDR1 is DFQATT and CDR2 SNEGSKA (reference sequence). Unmatched junction bases numbered 12, after V lost 1 base and J lost 5 bases. CDR3 length: 16 amino acids. CDR3 region: CSARGTGKALWETQYF. For the CDR3, the DNA is TGCAGTGCTAGAGGGACAGGGAAGGCTTTATGGGAGACCCAGTACTTC.

In its sample, this clonotype was seen a few times. This rearrangement joins TRBV30 to TRBJ1-2; D is possibly TRBD1 (6 bases). CDR3 length: 13 amino acids. CDR1 and CDR2 (germline): GTSNPN, SVGIG (reference sequence). Deletions cut 4 bases from V and 5 bases from J, with 14 bases between. The CDR3: CAWNTGHSYGYTF. In DNA form, the CDR3 reads TGTGCCTGGAATACGGGACACTCGTATGGCTACACCTTC.

The chain couples TRBV19 to TRBJ1-5; no clear D. V was shortened by 7 bases and J by 5 bases, with 18 bases between the two germline ends. The CDR3 is 15 residues long. Germline lookup yields CDR1 LNHDA and CDR2 SQIVND (reference sequence). In DNA form, the CDR3 reads TGTGCCAGTAACCCCGGCAGATCCCTCGATCAGCCCCAGCATTTT. Amino acids: CASNPGRSLDQPQHF.

The sample holds a few counts of this clonotype. The chain is built from TRBV7-9 and TRBJ2-1; D not certain. V lost 7 bases, J lost 10 bases, and 14 bases lay in between. The CDR3 has 12 amino acids. The germline V gene has CDR1 SEHNR and CDR2 FQNEAQ (reference sequence). The CDR3: CASTSTLWEQFF. For the CDR3, the DNA is TGTGCCAGCACCTCAACCCTATGGGAGCAGTTCTTC.

This clonotype came up many times. The chain couples TRBV7-6 to TRBJ2-2; the D is unclear. CDR3 length: 16 residues. V was cut by 5 bases and J by 0 bases, with 13 bases left in between. The germline CDR1 and CDR2 sequences are SGHVS and FNYEAQ. The CDR3 protein is CASSPLNRANTGELFF. CDR3 sequence (DNA): TGTGCCAGCAGCCCCCTAAACCGCGCGAACACCGGGGAGCTGTTTTTT.

The chain joins TRBV7-3 to TRBJ2-5; perhaps TRBD2 as D (7 bases). The V end lost 4 bases, the J end lost 5 bases, and 11 bases lay between the germline ends. CDR1 and CDR2 from the germline V gene are SGHTA and FQGTGA. CDR3 length: 13 amino acids. CDR3 bases: TGTGCCAGCAGCTCCGGGGGGCCGGAGACCCAGTACTTC. Protein: CASSSGGPETQYF.

This clonotype was observed a handful of times. J is TRBJ1-5 and V is TRBV3-1, with D unresolved. Germline V gene sequence: CDR1 LGHDT, CDR2 YNNKEL (reference sequence). V was cut by 1 base and J by 0 bases, with 7 bases left in between. The length of the CDR3 is 15 residues. CDR3 sequence reads: CASSQAGVSNQPQHF. Written as DNA, the CDR3 is TGTGCCAGCAGCCAAGCAGGCGTTAGCAATCAGCCCCAGCATTTT.

Regarding this clonotype: At one end, the junction sequence differs from germline, possibly due to a read error. The genes are TRBV12-3 or TRBV12-4 and TRBJ2-3, with D perhaps TRBD2 (5 bases). This CDR3 region has 14 residues. CDR3 region: CASSVAWGTDTQYF. The CDR3 DNA follows: TGTGCCAGCAGTGTAGCGTGGGGCACAGATACGCAGTATTTT.

This clonotype was seen more than once but under ten times. The chain employs TRBV24-1 and TRBJ2-1, with D perhaps TRBD2 (6 bases). CDR3 length: 17 amino acids. The germline V and J ends were trimmed by 4 bases and 0 bases, with 15 bases remaining between them. The germline V gene encodes CDR1 KGHDR and CDR2 SFDVKD. The CDR3 DNA sequence: TGTGCCACCAGTGACCGTCGACTAGGGAGCTCCTACAATGAGCAGTTCTTC. Protein: CATSDRRLGSSYNEQFF.

The chain couples TRBV20-1 to TRBJ1-5; 10 bases are a match to TRBD1. The ends lost 5 bases at V and 7 bases at J; junction bases unmatched: 8. There are 14 residues in the CDR3. Per germline, CDR1 DFQATT and CDR2 SNEGSKA (reference sequence). The CDR3 region is CSALTGGAGQPQHF. The CDR3 nucleotides read TGCAGTGCTTTGACAGGGGGCGCAGGGCAGCCCCAGCATTTT.

This sequence joins TRBV7-2 and TRBJ1-5; D uncertain. V lost 4 bases and J lost 3, with 7 bases in between. Germline CDR1 reads SGHTA; CDR2 reads FQGNSA. The CDR3 contains 13 residues. CDR3 DNA: TGTGCCAGCAGCTCGATGGTCAATCAGCCCCAGCATTTT. Encoded protein: CASSSMVNQPQHF.

The rearrangement joins TRBV15 to TRBJ2-1; D is undetermined. Germline V gene lookup returns CDR1 LNHNV and CDR2 YYDKDF (reference sequence). The V end lost 1 base, the J end lost 9 bases, and 4 bases lay between the germline ends. There are 11 residues in the CDR3. CDR3: CATSRVREQFF. CDR3 DNA: TGTGCCACCAGCAGAGTTCGTGAGCAGTTCTTC. Looking up the rest from reference TRBV15 and TRBJ2-1 gives the full variable domain: DAMVIQNPRYQVTQFGKPVTLSCSQTLNHNVMYWYQQKSSQAPKLLFHYYDKDFNNEADTPDNFQSRRPNTSFCFLDIRSPGLGDTAMYLCATSRVREQFFGPGTRLTVL.

This clonotype appeared many times. The chain employs TRBV28 and TRBJ2-1, with D maybe TRBD2 (5 bases). This CDR3 has 15 residues. Germline lookup yields CDR1 MDHEN and CDR2 SYDVKM. Trimming shortened V by 2 bases and J by 0 bases, and 8 bases separated the two germline ends. CDR3 sequence (DNA): TGTGCCAGCAGTTTACAGCGGCCCTCCTACAATGAGCAGTTCTTC. Translation gives CASSLQRPSYNEQFF.

The rearrangement links TRBV5-3 to TRBJ2-4, with a weak D call TRBD2 (6 bases). TRBV5-3 is recorded as an ORF, its role being uncertain. Trimming removed 4 bases from V and 4 bases from J, with 12 bases in between. The CDR3 runs to 14 residues. The DNA for the CDR3 is TGTGCCAGAAGCCCGGGACTCGGAAAAAACATTCAGTACTTC. This codes for CARSPGLGKNIQYF.

The V gene is TRBV6-6, the J gene TRBJ1-4, with 8 bases aligning to TRBD1. V was clipped by 2 bases and J by 3 bases; unmatched bases: 5. CDR3 length: 16 amino acids. The germline V gene encodes CDR1 MNHNY and CDR2 SVGAGI (reference sequence). The CDR3 loop is CASSYPGQGPNEKLFF. Written as DNA, the CDR3 is TGTGCCAGCAGTTACCCCGGACAGGGTCCTAATGAAAAACTGTTTTTT.

There are a few counts of this clonotype. This sequence joins TRBV12-3 or TRBV12-4 and TRBJ2-3; 7 bases align to TRBD2. Losses at the gene ends were 3 bases for V and 5 bases for J; bases not matched to a gene: 5. The CDR3 is 14 residues long. In nucleotides, the CDR3 is TGTGCCAGCAGTTTCCGGGAGGCATTAGATACGCAGTATTTT. Amino acid sequence: CASSFREALDTQYF.

This clonotype was seen only a few times. The J gene is TRBJ1-1, the V gene TRBV28; perhaps TRBD1 as D (5 bases). Germline CDR1 is MDHEN and CDR2 is SYDVKM. V lost 4 bases, J lost 11 bases, and 11 bases lay in between. CDR3 length equals 11 residues. The CDR3 here is CASSSRGTAFF. CDR3 bases: TGTGCCAGCAGTTCCCGGGGGACGGCTTTCTTT.

This clonotype has just a few counts. The gene calls are TRBV7-6 and TRBJ1-5; tentative D call: TRBD1 (5 bases). In germline, CDR1 is SGHVS, CDR2 FNYEAQ. CDR3 length equals 14 residues. V was trimmed by 5 bases and J by 4 bases, leaving 12 bases between them. The chain's CDR3 is CASSPDSANQPQHF. The DNA of the CDR3 is TGTGCCAGCAGCCCAGACAGCGCGAATCAGCCCCAGCATTTT.